This is a list of T cell receptor beta chains from one sample in a study of CD8 T cells in Susac syndrome. TCRdb processed the immunoSEQ multiplex PCR reads anew with MiXCR; each CDR3 protein has one entry. Of about 400,000 distinct CDR3 sequences listed, 75% to 90% were seen once; the top ten hold approximately 0.12%. The material sequenced was CD8+ T cells from PBMCs. All receptors derive from a human donor with multiple sclerosis. Both conserved end residues are part of each CDR3. A D gene is named only where the DNA matches it firmly. Size is stated for part of the rows, as once, few or many counts, or as a class when the clone is expanded.

cdr3_aa cdr3_nt v_call d_call clone_size cdr3_length j_call
CASSPDFRQNTEAFF TGCGCCAGCAGCCCGGATTTTAGGCAGAACACTGAAGCTTTCTTT TRBV5-1 - few 15 TRBJ1-1
CAIGTPYGYTF TGTGCCATCGGGACGCCATATGGCTACACCTTC TRBV15 - - 11 TRBJ1-2
CASSNLADADNEQFF TGTGCCAGTAGCAACCTAGCGGATGCCGACAATGAGCAGTTCTTC TRBV19 TRBD2 - 15 TRBJ2-1
CASPLIQTGVYGYTF TGTGCCAGCCCATTAATTCAGACAGGGGTCTATGGCTACACCTTC TRBV2 TRBD1 - 15 TRBJ1-2
CASSLYTGSSYNEQFF TGTGCCAGCAGTTTATATACAGGGAGCTCCTACAATGAGCAGTTCTTC TRBV27 - - 16 TRBJ2-1
CASRTGGEAFF TGTGCCAGTAGGACAGGGGGGGAAGCTTTCTTT TRBV19 TRBD1 - 11 TRBJ1-1
CASSLGATYEQYF TGTGCCAGCAGTTTAGGTGCGACCTACGAGCAGTACTTC TRBV27 - few 13 TRBJ2-7
CASSLILASLKKTQYF TGTGCCAGCAGCTTAATTTTAGCTTCGTTAAAAAAGACCCAGTACTTC TRBV7-9 - - 16 TRBJ2-5
CASALGGREDNNEQFF TGTGCCAGCGCTCTCGGGGGGCGGGAGGATAACAATGAGCAGTTCTTC TRBV12-3/TRBV12-4 TRBD2 - 16 TRBJ2-1
CASSIAFGQGAHQPQHF TGTGCCAGTAGTATAGCCTTCGGACAGGGGGCGCATCAGCCCCAGCATTTT TRBV19 TRBD1 - 17 TRBJ1-5
CASSFVVGRTYNEQFF TGTGCCAGCAGCTTCGTAGTGGGCAGGACCTACAATGAGCAGTTCTTC TRBV7-9 - - 16 TRBJ2-1
CASSYSRGASGYTF TGTGCCAGCAGTTACTCGAGGGGGGCGAGTGGCTACACCTTC TRBV6-5 - once 14 TRBJ1-2
CASSLLVEPNTEAFF TGTGCCAGCAGTTTATTAGTAGAGCCGAACACTGAAGCTTTCTTT TRBV27 - - 15 TRBJ1-1
CAWSVPNRGWNNYGYTF TGTGCCTGGAGTGTACCCAACAGGGGCTGGAATAACTATGGCTACACCTTC TRBV30 TRBD1 - 17 TRBJ1-2
CAAISQNTQYF TGTGCCGCCATCAGTCAAAATACGCAGTATTTT TRBV19 - once 11 TRBJ2-3
CASSEGSAYGYTF TGTGCCAGCAGCGAGGGCTCCGCCTATGGCTACACCTTC TRBV2 - - 13 TRBJ1-2
CAWSARTDRGLYEQYF TGTGCCTGGAGTGCCCGGACCGACAGGGGGCTGTACGAGCAGTACTTC TRBV30 TRBD1 - 16 TRBJ2-7
CASSPGLAGAGTETQYF TGTGCCAGCAGCCCCGGACTAGCGGGGGCGGGTACGGAGACCCAGTACTTC TRBV5-6 TRBD2 - 17 TRBJ2-5
CASRPGQGKTEAFF TGTGCCAGCAGGCCGGGACAGGGAAAAACTGAAGCTTTCTTT TRBV2 TRBD1 - 14 TRBJ1-1
CASSYRAGSHPGNTGELFF TGTGCCAGCAGTTACAGGGCAGGGTCCCACCCGGGGAACACCGGGGAGCTGTTTTTT TRBV6-5 - - 19 TRBJ2-2
CSVGGLAAEATQYF TGCAGCGTGGGGGGGTTGGCAGCAGAAGCGACGCAGTATTTT TRBV29-1 TRBD2 - 14 TRBJ2-3
CASTTLADSGANVLTF TGTGCCAGCACCACGTTGGCAGACTCTGGGGCCAACGTCCTGACTTTC TRBV3-1 - - 16 TRBJ2-6
CASTPGGQGRHEQYF TGTGCCAGCACCCCCGGAGGACAGGGCCGGCACGAGCAGTACTTC TRBV7-9 TRBD1 - 15 TRBJ2-7
CAWSVGDGSEAFF TGTGCCTGGAGTGTTGGGGACGGCTCTGAAGCTTTCTTT TRBV30 - - 13 TRBJ1-1
CAWSGDSMAQYF TGTGCCTGGAGTGGGGACTCCATGGCGCAGTACTTC TRBV30 - - 12 TRBJ2-7
CASSFQDQPQHF TGTGCCAGCAGCTTCCAGGATCAGCCCCAGCATTTT TRBV5-8 - - 12 TRBJ1-5
CASGQPNTGELFF TGTGCCAGCGGACAGCCGAACACCGGGGAGCTGTTTTTT TRBV28 - - 13 TRBJ2-2
CASSPQTGNTGELFF TGCGCCAGCAGCCCGCAGACAGGGAACACCGGGGAGCTGTTTTTT TRBV4-1 - - 15 TRBJ2-2
CASSLPPAAADEKLFF TGTGCCAGCAGCTTGCCCCCCGCAGCCGCAGATGAAAAACTGTTTTTT TRBV5-5 - - 16 TRBJ1-4
CASSPPPVIRGANVLTF TGTGCCAGCAGTCCCCCCCCAGTTATCAGGGGGGCCAACGTCCTGACTTTC TRBV27 - - 17 TRBJ2-6
CSVAGDSNQPQHF TGCAGCGTTGCAGGGGATAGCAATCAGCCCCAGCATTTT TRBV29-1 - - 13 TRBJ1-5
CASSLVTNTEAFF TGCGCCAGCAGCTTGGTTACGAACACTGAAGCTTTCTTT TRBV5-1 - - 13 TRBJ1-1
CASSKWGDRPDNEQFF TGTGCCAGCAGTAAATGGGGCGATCGGCCTGACAATGAGCAGTTCTTC TRBV6-1 - - 16 TRBJ2-1
CASSQVPGQLSSYNSPLHF TGTGCCAGCAGCCAAGTTCCGGGACAGCTGAGCTCCTATAATTCACCCCTCCACTTT TRBV14 TRBD1 - 19 TRBJ1-6
CASSPGFGTGELFF TGTGCCAGCAGCCCCGGGTTTGGCACCGGGGAGCTGTTTTTT TRBV6-4 - - 14 TRBJ2-2
CASTTSGTYEQYF TGTGCCAGCACTACATCGGGGACCTACGAGCAGTACTTC TRBV12-3/TRBV12-4 - - 13 TRBJ2-7
CASSPSPWGTGGSEQYF TGTGCCAGCAGTCCCTCTCCTTGGGGTACAGGGGGCTCCGAGCAGTACTTC TRBV27 TRBD1 - 17 TRBJ2-7
CASSPGTGETADTQYF TGTGCCAGCAGCCCTGGGACAGGGGAGACCGCAGATACGCAGTATTTT TRBV7-9 TRBD1 - 16 TRBJ2-3
CASSPEGFSNIVRDTQYF TGCGCCAGCAGCCCGGAGGGGTTCAGTAACATAGTCCGGGATACGCAGTATTTT TRBV5-1 - - 18 TRBJ2-3
CASKTPGANVLTF TGTGCCAGCAAGACACCTGGGGCCAACGTCCTGACTTTC TRBV28 - - 13 TRBJ2-6
CASRETGNFGDGYTF TGTGCCAGCAGAGAGACAGGGAACTTCGGGGATGGCTACACCTTC TRBV6-1 TRBD1 - 15 TRBJ1-2
CASSSGDANYGYTF TGTGCCAGCAGTTCTGGGGACGCCAACTATGGCTACACCTTC TRBV12-3/TRBV12-4 - once 14 TRBJ1-2
CASSYSGGEQFF TGTGCCAGCAGTTACTCTGGGGGGGAACAGTTCTTC TRBV6-5 TRBD2 few 12 TRBJ2-1
CASSQIRTLQETQYF TGTGCCAGCAGCCAGATAAGGACTTTACAAGAGACCCAGTACTTC TRBV7-9 - - 15 TRBJ2-5
CASSYERLAGVYEQYF TGCGCCAGCAGCTATGAAAGACTAGCGGGAGTCTACGAGCAGTACTTC TRBV5-1 TRBD2 - 16 TRBJ2-7
CASSLVGGGADETQYF TGTGCCAGCAGCTTAGTTGGCGGGGGGGCCGATGAGACCCAGTACTTC TRBV13 TRBD2 - 16 TRBJ2-5
CASGGSLNTEAFF TGTGCCAGCGGGGGCAGCTTAAACACTGAAGCTTTCTTT TRBV19 - - 13 TRBJ1-1
CASSQGDGGVYEQYF TGTGCCAGCAGCCAAGGGGACGGAGGAGTCTACGAGCAGTACTTC TRBV28 - - 15 TRBJ2-7